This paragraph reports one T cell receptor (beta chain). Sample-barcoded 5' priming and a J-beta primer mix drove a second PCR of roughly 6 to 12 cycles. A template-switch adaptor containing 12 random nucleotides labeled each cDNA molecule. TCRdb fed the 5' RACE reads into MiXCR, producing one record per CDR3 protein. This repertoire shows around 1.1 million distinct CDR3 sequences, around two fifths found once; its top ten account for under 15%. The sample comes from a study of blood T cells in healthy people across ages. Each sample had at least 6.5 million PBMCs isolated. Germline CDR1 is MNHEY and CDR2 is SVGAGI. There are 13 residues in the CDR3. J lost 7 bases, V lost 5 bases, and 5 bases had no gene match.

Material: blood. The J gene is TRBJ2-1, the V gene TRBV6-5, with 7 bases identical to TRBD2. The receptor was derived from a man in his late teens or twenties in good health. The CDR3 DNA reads TGTGCCAGCAGTACCGTCGGGAGGAATGAGCAGTTCTTC. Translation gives CASSTVGRNEQFF.